Below are 13 T cell receptor beta chains sequenced from a single sample in a study of blood T cells in healthy people across ages. The use of a sample-barcoded 5' primer and a J-beta primer mix characterized a second PCR of roughly 7 to 11 cycles. Via MiXCR, TCRdb re-called the 5' RACE reads, giving one row per CDR3 protein. The repertoire holds roughly 2 million distinct CDR3 sequences, with 40% to 55% as singletons. The specimen sequenced was blood. These receptors came from a woman aged 40 to 49 in good health.

CDR3 coding DNA: TGTGCCAGCACCTTGGACAGGAAGACTGAAGCTTTCTTT. This translates into CASTLDRKTEAFF. V is TRBV12-3 or TRBV12-4 and J is TRBJ1-1; 7 bases fit TRBD1. There are 13 residues in the CDR3. The junction had 7 bases not matched to a gene; V was cut back by 7 bases and J by 5 bases.

This clonotype was seen a few times. The chain recombines TRBV20-1 with TRBJ2-5; TRBD2 aligns across 12 bases. The J segment lost 6 bases and the V segment lost 5 bases, leaving 4 bases of the junction unmatched. The germline gives CDR1 DFQATT, CDR2 SNEGSKA (reference sequence). The CDR3 consists of 13 residues. As DNA, the CDR3 is TGCAGTGCTGGGACTAGCGGGTACCAGACCCAGTACTTC. The encoded protein is CSAGTSGYQTQYF.

The gene calls are TRBV4-2 and TRBJ1-2; D is unresolved. V was shortened by 1 base and J by 5 bases, with 14 bases between the two germline ends. CDR1 and CDR2 from the germline V gene are LGHNA and YNFKEQ. The CDR3 sequence is 15 residues long. As DNA, the CDR3 is TGTGCCAGCAGCCAAGTCGGGGAGGGTTCGTATGGCTACACCTTC. This encodes CASSQVGEGSYGYTF.

This clonotype was counted only a few times. This sequence joins TRBV5-6 and TRBJ2-2; no firm D call. V lost 2 bases and J 2 bases, leaving 7 bases between the germline ends. Germline loops: CDR1 SGHDT, CDR2 YYEEEE. This CDR3 region has 14 residues. As DNA, the CDR3 is TGTGCCAGCAGCTTCGGGCCTAACACCGGGGAGCTGTTTTTT. Its protein is CASSFGPNTGELFF. Supplemented by reference TRBV5-6 and TRBJ2-2, the full variable domain reads DAGVTQSPTHLIKTRGQQVTLRCSPKSGHDTVSWYQQALGQGPQFIFQYYEEEERQRGNFPDRFSGHQFPNYSSELNVNALLLGDSALYLCASSFGPNTGELFFGEGSRLTVL.

J is TRBJ2-2 and V is TRBV7-9; 8 bases are a match to TRBD1. Germline V lookup: CDR1 SEHNR, CDR2 FQNEAQ (reference sequence). The CDR3 is 18 residues long. V was pared by 0 bases and J by 7 bases, with 13 bases of the junction left unmatched. Here the CDR3 reads CASSLAGFGQGKIGELFF. CDR3 DNA: TGTGCCAGCAGCTTAGCGGGTTTCGGACAGGGAAAGATCGGGGAGCTGTTTTTT.

V gene TRBV10-3 combines with J gene TRBJ1-2; 8 bases are shared with TRBD1. Germline V gene data show CDR1 as ENHRY and CDR2 as SYGVKD. The CDR3 has 15 amino acids. Germline trimming cut 8 bases from V and 4 bases from J; bases unmatched to any gene: 12. CDR3 nucleotide sequence: TGTGCCATCCTGCCGGACAGGGAAACTTCCTATGGCTACACCTTC. The encoded protein is CAILPDRETSYGYTF.

The V call is TRBV9, the J call TRBJ2-1; D uncertain. Germline CDR1 reads SGDLS; CDR2 reads YYNGEE. Trimming took off 0 bases at V and 4 bases at J, with 8 bases between the two ends. This CDR3 spans 14 amino acids. The CDR3 coding sequence is TGTGCCAGCAGCGTAGGAGCCCCATACAATGAGCAGTTCTTC. Protein sequence: CASSVGAPYNEQFF.

This clonotype has only a few counts. The CDR3: CASSLDIGQGYNEQFF. CDR3 nucleotide sequence: TGTGCCAGCAGCTTGGATATCGGACAGGGGTACAATGAGCAGTTCTTC. The J gene is TRBJ2-1, the V gene TRBV5-6; 9 nucleotides match TRBD1. This CDR3 comprises 16 residues. Per the germline V gene, CDR1 is SGHDT and CDR2 is YYEEEE. The ends lost 0 bases at V and 4 bases at J; junction bases unmatched: 5.

The CDR3 DNA reads as TGTGCCATCAGTGATGGGCGATTGGCAGGCCCTAGTCCTCACTACGAGCAGTACTTC. This sequence encodes CAISDGRLAGPSPHYEQYF. This rearrangement joins TRBV10-3 to TRBJ2-7; D ambiguous. V shed 3 bases and J shed 3 bases, with 27 bases lying between them. This CDR3 has 19 amino acids. Germline assignment: CDR1 ENHRY and CDR2 SYGVKD.

Written as DNA, the CDR3 is TGTGCCAGCAGCGCGTCGACAGGGGGCAAGGATGAGCAGTTCTTC. This sequence encodes CASSASTGGKDEQFF. The chain couples TRBV11-2 to TRBJ2-1, with TRBD1 identical over 10 bases. J lost 8 bases, V lost 5 bases, and 9 bases had no gene match. The CDR3 is 15 amino acids. Germline values: CDR1 SGHAT, CDR2 FQNNGV.

As concerns this clonotype: A much larger clone is a single base away; this may be a read error. The V gene is TRBV20-1, the J gene TRBJ2-7; 12 bases are shared with TRBD1. This CDR3 spans 15 amino acids. With 3 bases clipped from V and 3 bases from J, the junction kept 6 bases outside the gene matches. Germline V gives CDR1 DFQATT, CDR2 SNEGSKA (reference sequence). CDR3: CSARGDRGQDYEQYF. The DNA for the CDR3 is TGCAGTGCTAGGGGGGACAGGGGGCAGGACTACGAGCAGTACTTC.

The chain joins TRBV6-1 to TRBJ1-6, with 12 positions matching TRBD1. V lost 2 bases, J lost 11 bases, and 16 bases stayed unmatched. The CDR3 contains 19 residues. Looked up from germline, CDR1 is MNHNS and CDR2 is SASEGT. As DNA, the CDR3 is TGTGCCAGCAGTGAATATTTTGGGGACAGGGGGCCGGTTGGTGCACCCCTCCACTTT. Its protein product is CASSEYFGDRGPVGAPLHF.

The CDR3 DNA sequence: TGCGCCAGCAGCTTGGTTCCTAAGCGGGGGACCCTCCAAGAGACCCAGTACTTC. Its translation: CASSLVPKRGTLQETQYF. This rearrangement joins TRBV5-1 to TRBJ2-5, with 8 bases aligning to TRBD2. The germline V gene encodes CDR1 SGHRS and CDR2 YFSETQ. The CDR3 has 18 amino acids. J gave up 1 base and V 0 bases, and 11 bases lay outside the gene matches. Based on the CDR3 plus reference TRBV5-1 and TRBJ2-5, the full variable domain is KAGVTQTPRYLIKTRGQQVTLSCSPISGHRSVSWYQQTPGQGLQFLFEYFSETQRNKGNFPGRFSGRQFSNSRSEMNVSTLELGDSALYLCASSLVPKRGTLQETQYFGPGTRLLVL.